This paragraph covers one TCR beta chain sequence. The target antigen is unknown. The data derive from a study of cytomegalovirus exposure and HLA in healthy donors. As for the study in general: Later analysis reported that the approximately 120 validation repertoires shared the platform of the approximately 620 first-cohort repertoires.

Profiled with immunoSEQ multiplex PCR; TCRdb holds only in-frame clones, not every one. The sample lists about 240,000 clones, 85% to 90% occurring once. Study-wide points: The study listed approximately 170 cytomegalovirus-associated TCR beta chains.

The CDR3 contains 14 residues. V gave up 4 bases and J gave up 0 bases, with 9 bases separating them. In germline, CDR1 is ENHRY, CDR2 SYGVKD. This rearrangement joins TRBV10-3 to TRBJ1-1, with D maybe TRBD1 (6 bases). Sequenced material: PBMCs. The origin of this receptor is a young man in good health and CMV-seronegative. The CDR3, as DNA: TGTGCCATCAGTGGAACAGGGATGAACACTGAAGCTTTCTTT. Its protein is CAISGTGMNTEAFF.